The 15 T cell receptor beta chains reported below all come from one sample, sequenced in a study of blood T cell repertoires in COVID-19. Produced via immunoSEQ multiplex PCR; TCRdb's table is partial and in-frame only. Of about 75,000 clones in the sample, 88% are singletons; the top ten hold approximately 19%. The sample comprised peripheral blood. All receptors come from a human donor in a cohort sampled during active COVID-19.

The chain joins TRBV7-9 to TRBJ2-6, with 7 positions matching TRBD2. Germline CDR1 SEHNR, CDR2 FQNEAQ (reference sequence). The CDR3 runs to 16 residues. V lost 0 bases and J lost 3; bases outside the gene matches: 2. CDR3 sequence reads: CASSLAGGRGANVLTF. Written as DNA, the CDR3 is TGTGCCAGCAGCTTAGCGGGAGGGCGTGGGGCCAACGTCCTGACTTTC.

CDR3 residues: CSVAGNYSNQPQHF. CDR3 DNA: TGCAGCGTTGCGGGGAACTATAGCAATCAGCCCCAGCATTTT. The gene calls are TRBV29-1 and TRBJ1-5, with unresolved D. V lost 4 bases and J lost 0, with 10 bases in between. CDR1 is SQVTM, CDR2 ANQGSEA, per germline. CDR3 length equals 14 residues. Complete variable domain (other parts from reference TRBV29-1 and TRBJ1-5): SAVISQKPSRDICQRGTSLTIQCQVDSQVTMMFWYRQQPGQSLTLIATANQGSEATYESGFVIDKFPISRPNLTFSTLTVSNMSPEDSSIYLCSVAGNYSNQPQHFGDGTRLSIL.

CDR3 DNA: TGTGCCAGTAGTCAGGAGGGACTTTTGAACACTGAAGCTTTCTTT. Its protein is CASSQEGLLNTEAFF. V is TRBV19 and J is TRBJ1-1; perhaps TRBD1 as D (5 bases). The CDR3 length is 15 residues. The V and J ends lost 5 bases and 0 bases respectively, with 13 bases between them. The germline V gene encodes CDR1 LNHDA and CDR2 SQIVND (reference sequence). Looking up the rest from reference TRBV19 and TRBJ1-1 gives the full variable domain: DGGITQSPKYLFRKEGQNVTLSCEQNLNHDAMYWYRQDPGQGLRLIYYSQIVNDFQKGDIAEGYSVSREKKESFPLTVTSAQKNPTAFYLCASSQEGLLNTEAFFGQGTRLTVV.

The V gene is TRBV5-1, the J gene TRBJ2-3; maybe TRBD2 (6 bases). Trimming removed 4 bases at V and 10 bases at J, with 22 bases between. Germline CDR1 SGHRS, CDR2 YFSETQ. There are 15 residues in the CDR3. CDR3 residues: CASSPSHGGNGPQYF. The CDR3 DNA reads TGCGCCAGCAGCCCCAGCCACGGGGGAAACGGTCCGCAGTATTTT. Together with reference TRBV5-1 and TRBJ2-3, the CDR3 gives the full variable domain: KAGVTQTPRYLIKTRGQQVTLSCSPISGHRSVSWYQQTPGQGLQFLFEYFSETQRNKGNFPGRFSGRQFSNSRSEMNVSTLELGDSALYLCASSPSHGGNGPQYFGPGTRLTVL.

The chain employs TRBV9 and TRBJ1-3, with D tentatively TRBD1 (5 bases). Trimming took 3 bases from V and 0 from J, leaving 7 bases between them. CDR1 SGDLS and CDR2 YYNGEE come from the germline V gene. The CDR3 is 14 residues long. As DNA, the CDR3 is TGTGCCAGCAGCGCGACAGCCTCTGGAAACACCATATATTTT. Translated, it gives CASSATASGNTIYF.

This rearrangement joins TRBV28 to TRBJ2-7, with D possibly TRBD2 on 7 matching bases. Between the trimmed V and J ends, which lost 3 bases and 3 bases, there was a span of 12 bases. Germline V gene lookup returns CDR1 MDHEN and CDR2 SYDVKM. This CDR3 contains 14 residues. The DNA for the CDR3 is TGTGCCAGCAGTTTCGCAGGGGAGGGCTACGAGCAGTACTTC. It encodes CASSFAGEGYEQYF.

This CDR3 is CATGGTGGMDTEAFF. The CDR3 DNA reads as TGTGCCACCGGGGGGACAGGGGGGATGGACACTGAAGCTTTCTTT. The chain uses TRBV24-1 and TRBJ1-1; 11 bases match TRBD1. The CDR3 consists of 15 residues. V dropped 9 bases and J dropped 3; count of bases not matched to a gene: 8. Germline values: CDR1 KGHDR, CDR2 SFDVKD.

On this clone itself: The junction departs from the called germline gene at one end, perhaps through a read error. The genes are TRBV9 and TRBJ2-3, with TRBD1 matching over 7 bases. The CDR3 runs 13 residues. CDR1 is SGDLS, CDR2 YYNGEE, per germline. The CDR3, as DNA: TGTGCCAGCAGCGAGGGACAGACAGATGCGCAGTATTTT. Its translation: CASSEGQTDAQYF.

CDR3: CASSPDRAHEQYF. The CDR3 nucleotides are TGTGCCAGCAGCCCGGACAGGGCCCACGAGCAGTACTTC. This chain links TRBV11-2 with TRBJ2-7; 8 positions agree with TRBD1. The germline gives CDR1 SGHAT, CDR2 FQNNGV. CDR3 length: 13 residues. V shed 5 bases, J shed 5 bases, and the junction held 5 bases outside the gene matches.

The chain uses TRBV14 and TRBJ2-2, with TRBD2 matching 9 bases. Trimming cost V 4 bases and J 0 bases; bases outside gene matches: 6. Germline V CDR1 and CDR2: SGHDN, FVKESK. The CDR3 is 17 amino acids. The CDR3 DNA follows: TGTGCCAGCAGCCCAAGACTAGCGGCCTCGAACACCGGGGAGCTGTTTTTT. It specifies CASSPRLAASNTGELFF.

The chain uses TRBV4-1 and TRBJ2-1, with D unclear. CDR1 MGHRA and CDR2 YSYEKL come from the germline V gene. With 3 bases removed from V and 5 bases from J, the gap between germline ends came to 14 bases. This CDR3 region has 15 residues. The CDR3 nucleotides are TGCGCCAGCAGCCAGCCCCGAACGGTGAACAATGAGCAGTTCTTC. It codes for CASSQPRTVNNEQFF.

This chain connects TRBV6-5 to TRBJ1-2, with a possible D match to TRBD1 (6 bases). Germline values: CDR1 MNHEY, CDR2 SVGAGI. The CDR3 is made up of 14 amino acids. V was clipped by 4 bases and J by 5 bases, with 14 bases between them. CDR3 sequence: CASSLQGQGYGYTF. The CDR3 coding sequence is TGTGCCAGCAGTTTACAGGGACAAGGGTATGGCTACACCTTC.

The chain combines TRBV10-3 with TRBJ2-1; 12 bases line up with TRBD2. Germline trimming cut 4 bases from V and 8 bases from J; bases unmatched to any gene: 18. The germline V gene encodes CDR1 ENHRY and CDR2 SYGVKD. The CDR3 contains 19 residues. For the CDR3, the DNA is TGTGCCATCAGTGTACCGGGAGCTAGCGGGAGGGCCGGGACCGATGAGCAGTTCTTC. It specifies CAISVPGASGRAGTDEQFF.

This clone was counted once. The chain couples TRBV15 to TRBJ1-2; D is uncertain. V was cut by 0 bases and J by 5 bases, with 7 bases left in between. CDR1 and CDR2 from the germline V gene are LNHNV and YYDKDF (reference sequence). There are 13 residues in the CDR3. The CDR3 sequence is CATSRDLQYGYTF. The DNA for the CDR3 is TGTGCCACCAGCAGAGATTTGCAGTATGGCTACACCTTC.

Here the CDR3 DNA reads TGTGCCAGTAGTATTAGGAACACTGAAGCTTTCTTT. Translation: CASSIRNTEAFF. V gene TRBV19 combines with J gene TRBJ1-1; D not resolved. V lost 3 bases and J 1 base, leaving 3 bases between the germline ends. CDR1 is LNHDA, CDR2 SQIVND, per germline (reference sequence). The CDR3 consists of 12 residues.